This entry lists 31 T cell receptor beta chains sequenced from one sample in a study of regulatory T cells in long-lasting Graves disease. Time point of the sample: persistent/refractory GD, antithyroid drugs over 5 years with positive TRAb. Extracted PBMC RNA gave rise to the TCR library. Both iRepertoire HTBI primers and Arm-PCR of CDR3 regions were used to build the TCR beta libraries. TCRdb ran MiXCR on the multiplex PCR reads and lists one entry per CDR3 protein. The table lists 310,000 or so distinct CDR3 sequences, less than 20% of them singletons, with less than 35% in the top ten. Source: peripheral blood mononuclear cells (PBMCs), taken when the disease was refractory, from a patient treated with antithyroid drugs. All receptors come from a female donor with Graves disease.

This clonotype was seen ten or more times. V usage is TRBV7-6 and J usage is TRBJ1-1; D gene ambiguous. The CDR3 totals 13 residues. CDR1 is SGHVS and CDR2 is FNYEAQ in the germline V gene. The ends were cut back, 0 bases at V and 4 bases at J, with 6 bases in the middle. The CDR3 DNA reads TGTGCCAGCAGCTTAGCGTCAGGCACTGAAGCTTTCTTT. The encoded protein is CASSLASGTEAFF.

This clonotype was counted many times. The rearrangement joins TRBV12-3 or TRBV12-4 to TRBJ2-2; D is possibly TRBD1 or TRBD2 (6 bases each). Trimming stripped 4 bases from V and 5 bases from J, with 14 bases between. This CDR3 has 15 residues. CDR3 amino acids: CASSSEGGRTGELFF. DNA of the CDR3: TGTGCCAGCAGTTCAGAGGGGGGCCGGACCGGGGAGCTGTTTTTT.

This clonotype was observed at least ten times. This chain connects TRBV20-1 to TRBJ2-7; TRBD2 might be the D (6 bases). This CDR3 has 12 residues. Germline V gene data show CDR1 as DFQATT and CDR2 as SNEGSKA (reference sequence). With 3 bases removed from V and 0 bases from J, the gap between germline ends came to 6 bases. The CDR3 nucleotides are TGCAGTGCTAGGCGGGACTCCTACGAGCAGTACTTC. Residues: CSARRDSYEQYF.

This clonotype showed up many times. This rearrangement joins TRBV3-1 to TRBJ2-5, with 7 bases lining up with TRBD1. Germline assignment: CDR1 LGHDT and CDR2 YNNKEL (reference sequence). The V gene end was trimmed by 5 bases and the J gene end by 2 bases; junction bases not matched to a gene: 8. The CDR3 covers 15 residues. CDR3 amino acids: CASSSTGTAQETQYF. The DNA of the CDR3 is TGTGCCAGCAGCTCAACCGGGACAGCACAAGAGACCCAGTACTTC.

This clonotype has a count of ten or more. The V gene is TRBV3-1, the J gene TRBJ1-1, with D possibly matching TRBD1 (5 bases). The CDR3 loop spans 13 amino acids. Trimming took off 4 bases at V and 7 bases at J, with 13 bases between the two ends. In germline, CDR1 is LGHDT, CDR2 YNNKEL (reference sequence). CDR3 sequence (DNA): TGTGCCAGCAGCCCTACAACAGGCTATGAAGCTTTCTTT. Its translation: CASSPTTGYEAFF.

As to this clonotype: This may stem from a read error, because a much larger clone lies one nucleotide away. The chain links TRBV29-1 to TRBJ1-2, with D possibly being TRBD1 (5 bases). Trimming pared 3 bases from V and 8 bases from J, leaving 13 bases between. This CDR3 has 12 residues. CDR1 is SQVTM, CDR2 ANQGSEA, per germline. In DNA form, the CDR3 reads TGCAGCGTTGATGACACGGGGCTAGGCTACACCTTC. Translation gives CSVDDTGLGYTF.

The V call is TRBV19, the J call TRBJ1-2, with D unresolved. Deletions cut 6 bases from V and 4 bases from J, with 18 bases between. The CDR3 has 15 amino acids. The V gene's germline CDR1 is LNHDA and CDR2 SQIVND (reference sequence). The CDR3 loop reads CASRVPGRSSYGYTF. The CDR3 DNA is TGTGCCAGTAGGGTCCCGGGGAGAAGTAGCTATGGCTACACCTTC.

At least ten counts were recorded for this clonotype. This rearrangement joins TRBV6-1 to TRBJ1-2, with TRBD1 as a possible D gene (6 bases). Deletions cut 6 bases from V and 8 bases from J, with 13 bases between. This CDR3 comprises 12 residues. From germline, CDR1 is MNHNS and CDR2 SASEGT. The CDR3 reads CASRDRPVGYTF. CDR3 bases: TGTGCCAGCAGAGACAGGCCAGTAGGCTACACCTTC.

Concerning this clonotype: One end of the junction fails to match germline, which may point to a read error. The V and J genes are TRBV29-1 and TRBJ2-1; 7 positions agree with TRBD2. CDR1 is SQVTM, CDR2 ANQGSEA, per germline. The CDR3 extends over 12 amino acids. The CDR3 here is CSVDWDYYEQFF. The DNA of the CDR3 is TGCAGCGTTGATTGGGACTACTATGAGCAGTTCTTC.

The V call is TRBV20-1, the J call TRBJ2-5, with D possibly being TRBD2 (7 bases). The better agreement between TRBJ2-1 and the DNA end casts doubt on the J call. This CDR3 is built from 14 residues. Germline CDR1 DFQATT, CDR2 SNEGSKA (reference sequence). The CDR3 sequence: CSATGGGTYNEQFF. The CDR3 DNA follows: TGCAGTGCTACGGGGGGCGGAACCTACAATGAGCAGTTCTTC.

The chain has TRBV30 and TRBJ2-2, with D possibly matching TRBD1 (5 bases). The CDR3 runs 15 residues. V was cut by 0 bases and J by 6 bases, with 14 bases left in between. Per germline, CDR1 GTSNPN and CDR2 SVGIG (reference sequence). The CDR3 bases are TGTGCCTGGAGTGTAGGCAGGGTCGGTCCCGGGGAGCTGTTTTTT. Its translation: CAWSVGRVGPGELFF.

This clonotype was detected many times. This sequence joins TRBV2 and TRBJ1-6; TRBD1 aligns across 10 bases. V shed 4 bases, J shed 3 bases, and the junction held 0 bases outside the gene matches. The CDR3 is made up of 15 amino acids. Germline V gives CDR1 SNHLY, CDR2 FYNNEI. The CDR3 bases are TGTGCCAGCAGTGGGACAGGGGGCTATAATTCACCCCTCCACTTT. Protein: CASSGTGGYNSPLHF.

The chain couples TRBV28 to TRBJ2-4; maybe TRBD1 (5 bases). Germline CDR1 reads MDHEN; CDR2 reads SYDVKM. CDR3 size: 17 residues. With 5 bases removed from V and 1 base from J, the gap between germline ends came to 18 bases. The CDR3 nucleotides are TGTGCCAGCAGTCCCTACTCCCAGGGTACGGCCAAAAACATTCAGTACTTC. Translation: CASSPYSQGTAKNIQYF. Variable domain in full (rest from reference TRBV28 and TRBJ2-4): DVKVTQSSRYLVKRTGEKVFLECVQDMDHENMFWYRQDPGLGLRLIYFSYDVKMKEKGDIPEGYSVSREKKERFSLILESASTNQTSMYLCASSPYSQGTAKNIQYFGAGTRLSVL.

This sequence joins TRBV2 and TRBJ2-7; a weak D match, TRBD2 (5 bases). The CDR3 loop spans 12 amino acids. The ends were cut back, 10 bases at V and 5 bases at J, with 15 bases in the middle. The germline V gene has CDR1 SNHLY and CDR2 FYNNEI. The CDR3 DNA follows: TGTGCCACCTACGATAGCGTTCACGAGCAGTACTTC. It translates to CATYDSVHEQYF.

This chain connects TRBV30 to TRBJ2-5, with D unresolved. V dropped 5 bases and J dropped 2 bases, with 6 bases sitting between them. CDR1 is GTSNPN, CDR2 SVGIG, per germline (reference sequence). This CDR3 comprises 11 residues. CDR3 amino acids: CAWGRQETQYF. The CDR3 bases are TGTGCCTGGGGACGGCAAGAGACCCAGTACTTC.

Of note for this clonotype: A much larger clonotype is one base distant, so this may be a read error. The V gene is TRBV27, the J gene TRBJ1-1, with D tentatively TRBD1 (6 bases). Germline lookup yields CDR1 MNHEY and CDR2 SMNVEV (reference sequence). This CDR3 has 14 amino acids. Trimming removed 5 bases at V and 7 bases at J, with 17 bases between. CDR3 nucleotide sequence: TGTGCCAGCAGTGAGAGGGCGGGAGGGGGTGAAGCTTTCTTT. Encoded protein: CASSERAGGGEAFF.

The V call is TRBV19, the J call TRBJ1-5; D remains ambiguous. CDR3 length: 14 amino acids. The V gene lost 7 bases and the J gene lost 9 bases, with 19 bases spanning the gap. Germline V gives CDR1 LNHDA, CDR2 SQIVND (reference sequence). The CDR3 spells CASTEAGIEMPQHF. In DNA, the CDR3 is TGTGCCAGTACCGAGGCCGGGATCGAAATGCCCCAGCATTTT.

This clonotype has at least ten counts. DNA of the CDR3: TGTGCCAGCAGCGGTCGGGAGGGCCGGGGAAACATTCAGTACTTC. Residues: CASSGREGRGNIQYF. V usage is TRBV3-1 and J usage is TRBJ2-4; 8 bases are a match to TRBD2. Looked up from germline, CDR1 is LGHDT and CDR2 is YNNKEL (reference sequence). The CDR3 runs to 15 residues. V lost 5 bases and J lost 6; bases outside the gene matches: 9.

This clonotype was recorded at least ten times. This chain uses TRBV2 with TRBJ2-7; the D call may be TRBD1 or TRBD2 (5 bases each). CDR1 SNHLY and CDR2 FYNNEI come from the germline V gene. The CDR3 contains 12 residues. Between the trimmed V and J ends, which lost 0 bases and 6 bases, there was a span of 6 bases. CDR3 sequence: CASSEARGEQYF. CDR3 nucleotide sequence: TGTGCCAGCAGTGAAGCGAGGGGCGAGCAGTACTTC.

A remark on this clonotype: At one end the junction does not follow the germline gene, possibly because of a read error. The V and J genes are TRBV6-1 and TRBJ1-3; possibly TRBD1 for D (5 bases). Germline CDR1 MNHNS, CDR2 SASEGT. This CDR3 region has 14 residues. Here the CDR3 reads CACSDRAPGNTIYF. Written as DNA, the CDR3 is TGTGCCTGCAGCGACAGAGCCCCTGGAAACACCATATATTTT.

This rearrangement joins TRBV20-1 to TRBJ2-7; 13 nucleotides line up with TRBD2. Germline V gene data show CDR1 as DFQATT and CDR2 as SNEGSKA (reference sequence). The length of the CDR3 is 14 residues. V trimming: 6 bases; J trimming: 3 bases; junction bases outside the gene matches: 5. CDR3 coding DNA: TGCAGTGCCCCGGGACTAGCGGGACTCTACGAGCAGTACTTC. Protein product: CSAPGLAGLYEQYF.

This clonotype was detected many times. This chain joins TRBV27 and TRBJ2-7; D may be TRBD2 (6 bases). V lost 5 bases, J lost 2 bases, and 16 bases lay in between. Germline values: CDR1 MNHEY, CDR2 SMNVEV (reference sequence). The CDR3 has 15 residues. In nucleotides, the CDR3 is TGTGCCAGCAGTCTCGGGACTCCGTTGGCCTACGAGCAGTACTTC. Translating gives CASSLGTPLAYEQYF.

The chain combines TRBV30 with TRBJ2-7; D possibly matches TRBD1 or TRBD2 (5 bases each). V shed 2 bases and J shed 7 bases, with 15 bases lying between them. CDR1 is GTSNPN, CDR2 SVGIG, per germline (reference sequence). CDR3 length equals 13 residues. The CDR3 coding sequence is TGTGCCTGGAGTTCCCCAGGGAGAGGGGAGCAGTACTTC. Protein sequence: CAWSSPGRGEQYF.

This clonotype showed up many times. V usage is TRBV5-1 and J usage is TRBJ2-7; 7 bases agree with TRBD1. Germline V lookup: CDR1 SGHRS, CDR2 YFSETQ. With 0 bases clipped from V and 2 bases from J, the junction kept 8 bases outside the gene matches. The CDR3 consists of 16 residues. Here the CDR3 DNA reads TGCGCCAGCAGCTTGGGGGACAGACCCTTGACCTACGAGCAGTACTTC. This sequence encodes CASSLGDRPLTYEQYF.

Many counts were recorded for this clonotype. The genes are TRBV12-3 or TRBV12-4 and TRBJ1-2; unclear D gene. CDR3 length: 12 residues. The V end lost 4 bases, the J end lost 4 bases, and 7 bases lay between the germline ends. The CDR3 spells CASSSLSYGYTF. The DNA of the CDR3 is TGTGCCAGCAGTTCTCTCTCCTATGGCTACACCTTC.

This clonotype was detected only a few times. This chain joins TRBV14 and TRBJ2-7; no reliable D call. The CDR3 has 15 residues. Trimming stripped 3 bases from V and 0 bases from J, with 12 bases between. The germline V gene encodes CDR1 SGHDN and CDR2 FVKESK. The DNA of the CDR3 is TGTGCCAGCAGCCACAACCCGACCAGCTCCTACGAGCAGTACTTC. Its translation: CASSHNPTSSYEQYF.

DNA for the CDR3: TGCGCCAGCAGCTTGGCCGACGGGCTCACTGAAGCTTTCTTT. Residues: CASSLADGLTEAFF. The rearrangement joins TRBV5-1 to TRBJ1-1, with D uncertain. Trimming shortened V by 0 bases and J by 4 bases, and 10 bases separated the two germline ends. Looked up from germline, CDR1 is SGHRS and CDR2 is YFSETQ. CDR3 length: 14 residues.

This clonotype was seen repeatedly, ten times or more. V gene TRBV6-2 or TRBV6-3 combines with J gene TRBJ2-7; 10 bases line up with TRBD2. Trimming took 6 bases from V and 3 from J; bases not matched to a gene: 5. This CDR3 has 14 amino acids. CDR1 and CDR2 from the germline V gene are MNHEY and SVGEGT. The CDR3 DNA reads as TGTGCCAGCAGCTGGACTAGCGGCCTCTACGAGCAGTACTTC. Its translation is CASSWTSGLYEQYF.

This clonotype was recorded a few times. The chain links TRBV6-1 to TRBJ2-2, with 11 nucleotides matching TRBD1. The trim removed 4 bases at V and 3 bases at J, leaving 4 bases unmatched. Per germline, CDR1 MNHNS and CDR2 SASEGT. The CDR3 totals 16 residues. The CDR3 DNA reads TGTGCCAGCAGTGGGTGGACAGGGGGCTACACCGGGGAGCTGTTTTTT. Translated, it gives CASSGWTGGYTGELFF.

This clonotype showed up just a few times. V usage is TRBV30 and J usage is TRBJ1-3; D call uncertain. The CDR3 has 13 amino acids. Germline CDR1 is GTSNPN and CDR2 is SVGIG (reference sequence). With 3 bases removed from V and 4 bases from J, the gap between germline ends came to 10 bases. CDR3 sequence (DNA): TGTGCCTGGAGCTCCCGGGTCGGAAACACCATATATTTT. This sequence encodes CAWSSRVGNTIYF.

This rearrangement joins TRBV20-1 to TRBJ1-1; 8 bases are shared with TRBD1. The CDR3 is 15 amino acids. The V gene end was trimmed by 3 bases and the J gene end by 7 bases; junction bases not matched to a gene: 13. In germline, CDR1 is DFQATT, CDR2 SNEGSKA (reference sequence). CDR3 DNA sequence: TGCAGTGCTAGGGGGGGGCAGGGGGCGTACATTGAAGCTTTCTTT. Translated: CSARGGQGAYIEAFF.